This passage covers 15 T cell receptor beta chains from one sample sequenced in a study of cytomegalovirus exposure and HLA in healthy donors. The PCR used 60 Vbeta and 13 Jbeta primers. Some clones are missing from TCRdb's copy, which holds only in-frame ones; the method was immunoSEQ multiplex PCR. Altogether about 190,000 clones are present, almost 80% being singletons, with the ten largest covering 1.5% to 2%. The sequenced material came from PBMCs. The receptors derive from a woman aged 18-29 years in good health and CMV-seronegative.

The chain has TRBV7-2 and TRBJ1-1, with a possible D match to TRBD1 (6 bases). The length of the CDR3 is 15 residues. CDR1 is SGHTA and CDR2 is FQGNSA in the germline V gene. The germline V and J ends were trimmed by 4 bases and 6 bases, with 18 bases remaining between them. CDR3 DNA: TGTGCCAGCAGCTCAGGACAGTTGGGAGCCTCTGAAGCTTTCTTT. Protein sequence: CASSSGQLGASEAFF.

The CDR3 reads CAWSWGVSTDTQYF. Written as DNA, the CDR3 is TGTGCCTGGAGTTGGGGCGTCAGCACAGATACGCAGTATTTT. V usage is TRBV30 and J usage is TRBJ2-3; D perhaps matches TRBD1 (5 bases). There are 14 residues in the CDR3. With 2 bases removed from V and 0 bases from J, the gap between germline ends came to 9 bases. CDR1 and CDR2 (germline): GTSNPN, SVGIG (reference sequence).

This clone was seen once. The chain has TRBV15 and TRBJ1-5, with 7 bases fitting TRBD1. The CDR3 sequence is 16 residues long. With 0 bases clipped from V and 2 bases from J, the junction kept 4 bases outside the gene matches. The germline V gene encodes CDR1 LNHNV and CDR2 YYDKDF (reference sequence). CDR3 amino acids: CATSRDVTGGNQPQHF. DNA for the CDR3: TGTGCCACCAGCAGAGATGTAACAGGGGGCAATCAGCCCCAGCATTTT.

With regard to this clone: The same CDR3 also results from other DNA sequences found in this sample. V usage is TRBV7-2 and J usage is TRBJ2-7; 11 bases fit TRBD2. CDR1 and CDR2 from the germline V gene are SGHTA and FQGNSA. The CDR3 runs to 14 residues. V gave up 5 bases and J gave up 3 bases; unmatched junction bases: 3. The CDR3 region is CASSPTSGSYEQYF. The CDR3 bases are TGTGCCAGCAGCCCAACTAGCGGGAGCTACGAGCAGTACTTC.

This chain connects TRBV6-4 to TRBJ1-1; D is undetermined. The CDR3 is 14 amino acids. Germline-derived CDR1 and CDR2 are MRHNA and SNTAGT. V was pared by 6 bases and J by 1 base, with 12 bases between. In DNA, the CDR3 is TGTGCCAGCAGACGTACAGAGAGGAACACTGAAGCTTTCTTT. This translates into CASRRTERNTEAFF.

The genes are TRBV7-2 and TRBJ1-2; the D gene is possibly TRBD1 (5 bases). Germline V gives CDR1 SGHTA, CDR2 FQGNSA. There are 13 residues in the CDR3. V lost 5 bases and J 6 bases, leaving 13 bases between the germline ends. The CDR3 region is CASSPKWGDGYTF. Written as DNA, the CDR3 is TGTGCCAGCAGCCCGAAGTGGGGGGATGGCTACACCTTC.

This clone has only a few counts. The rearrangement links TRBV9 to TRBJ2-3, with 9 nucleotides matching TRBD2. J gave up 6 bases and V 0 bases, and 11 bases lay outside the gene matches. CDR1 and CDR2 (germline): SGDLS, YYNGEE. The CDR3 has 17 residues. The CDR3 region is CASSVEDSGSFRDTQYF. In DNA, the CDR3 is TGTGCCAGCAGCGTAGAAGATAGCGGGAGCTTCCGGGATACGCAGTATTTT.

V usage is TRBV5-4 and J usage is TRBJ1-1; weak D call: TRBD1 (5 bases). The CDR3 is 15 amino acids. The ends were cut back, 4 bases at V and 2 bases at J, with 15 bases in the middle. CDR1 and CDR2 (germline): SGHNT, YYREEE (reference sequence). Here the CDR3 reads CASSPEGWVNTEAFF. Written as DNA, the CDR3 is TGTGCCAGCAGCCCGGAGGGGTGGGTAAACACTGAAGCTTTCTTT.

This clone was seen a handful of times. This chain connects TRBV25-1 to TRBJ1-2, with 10 bases aligning to TRBD1. J gave up 4 bases and V 8 bases, and 1 base lay outside the gene matches. The CDR3 extends over 12 amino acids. From germline, CDR1 is MGHDK and CDR2 SYGVNS. The DNA of the CDR3 is TGTGCCAGCCGGACAGGGGGCTATGGCTACACCTTC. Amino acid sequence: CASRTGGYGYTF.

The chain couples TRBV19 to TRBJ1-5; a weak D match, TRBD1 (6 bases). Trimming cost V 7 bases and J 1 base, with 14 bases left between them. Germline V gene lookup returns CDR1 LNHDA and CDR2 SQIVND (reference sequence). The CDR3 is 15 residues long. CDR3 in DNA: TGTGCCAGTATTCAGGCGGGGGGCAGCAATCAGCCCCAGCATTTT. It encodes CASIQAGGSNQPQHF.

This clone appeared a few times. The rearrangement uses TRBV7-3 and TRBJ2-3, with D perhaps matching TRBD2 (5 bases). CDR1 is SGHTA, CDR2 FQGTGA, per germline. V lost 2 bases, J lost 2 bases, and 8 bases lay in between. CDR3 length: 14 amino acids. The CDR3 nucleotides are TGTGCCAGCAGCTTATCCGGGATCACAGATACGCAGTATTTT. Translation: CASSLSGITDTQYF. Full variable domain (outside the CDR3, taken from reference TRBV7-3 and TRBJ2-3): GAGVSQTPSNKVTEKGKYVELRCDPISGHTALYWYRQSLGQGPEFLIYFQGTGAADDSGLPNDRFFAVRPEGSVSTLKIQRTERGDSAVYLCASSLSGITDTQYFGPGTRLTVL.

V usage is TRBV6-1 and J usage is TRBJ2-7; 12 bases align to TRBD2. Germline lookup yields CDR1 MNHNS and CDR2 SASEGT. Trimming cost V 7 bases and J 7 bases; bases outside gene matches: 11. The length of the CDR3 is 15 residues. In nucleotides, the CDR3 is TGTGCCAGCAACCCCCGACTAGCGGGAGAGAGGGAGCAGTACTTC. Translated: CASNPRLAGEREQYF.

The chain uses TRBV2 and TRBJ2-2; 8 bases fit TRBD1. V dropped 9 bases and J dropped 4; count of bases not matched to a gene: 1. The length of the CDR3 is 12 residues. Germline V gives CDR1 SNHLY, CDR2 FYNNEI. CDR3 sequence: CARGQGTGELFF. DNA for the CDR3: TGTGCCAGAGGACAGGGCACCGGGGAGCTGTTTTTT. Combining the CDR3 with reference TRBV2 and TRBJ2-2 gives the whole variable domain EPEVTQTPSHQVTQMGQEVILRCVPISNHLYFYWYRQILGQKVEFLVSFYNNEISEKSEIFDDQFSVERPDGSNFTLKIRSTKLEDSAMYFCARGQGTGELFFGEGSRLTVL.

V is TRBV4-1 and J is TRBJ2-5, with TRBD1 identical over 8 bases. CDR3 length: 15 residues. The germline V gene has CDR1 MGHRA and CDR2 YSYEKL. V gave up 4 bases and J gave up 4 bases; unmatched junction bases: 8. DNA for the CDR3: TGCGCCAGCAGCCGGGTTCCGGACAGGGTAGAGACCCAGTACTTC. Its protein is CASSRVPDRVETQYF.

The chain is built from TRBV5-1 and TRBJ1-1; 7 bases line up with TRBD1. The germline V gene has CDR1 SGHRS and CDR2 YFSETQ. This CDR3 contains 12 residues. Germline trimming cut 2 bases from V and 7 bases from J; bases unmatched to any gene: 2. CDR3 residues: CASSLTGDEAFF. DNA for the CDR3: TGCGCCAGCAGCTTAACAGGGGATGAAGCTTTCTTT.